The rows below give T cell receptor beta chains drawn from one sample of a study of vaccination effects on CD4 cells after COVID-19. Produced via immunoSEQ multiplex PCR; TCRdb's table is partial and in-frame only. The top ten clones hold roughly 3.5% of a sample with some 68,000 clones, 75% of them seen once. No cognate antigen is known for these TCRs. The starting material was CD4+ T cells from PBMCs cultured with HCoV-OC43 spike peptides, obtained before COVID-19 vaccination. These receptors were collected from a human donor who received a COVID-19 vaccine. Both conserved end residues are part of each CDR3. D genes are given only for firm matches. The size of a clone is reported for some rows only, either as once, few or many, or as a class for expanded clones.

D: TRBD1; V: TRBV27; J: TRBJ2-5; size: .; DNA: TGTGCCAGCAGTCAACGTGCCCGGACAGGAATGGGAGAGACCCAGTACTTC; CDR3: CASSQRARTGMGETQYF
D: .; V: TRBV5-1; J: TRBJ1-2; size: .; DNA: TGCGCCAGCAGCTTGAAACCGGGGGCGGTCTATGGCTACACCTTC; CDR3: CASSLKPGAVYGYTF
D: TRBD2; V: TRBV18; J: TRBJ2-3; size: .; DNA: TGTGCCAGCTCCAGTATATCGGGACTAGCGGTTACAGATACGCAGTATTTT; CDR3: CASSSISGLAVTDTQYF
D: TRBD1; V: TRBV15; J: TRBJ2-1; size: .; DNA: TGTGCCACCAGCAGGCCCCCGGGACAGCAATACAATGAGCAGTTCTTC; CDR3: CATSRPPGQQYNEQFF
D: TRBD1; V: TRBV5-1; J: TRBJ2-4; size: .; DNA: TGCGCCAGCAGCAGGGAACCCCGGGACAGGATAAAAAACATTCAGTACTTC; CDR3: CASSREPRDRIKNIQYF
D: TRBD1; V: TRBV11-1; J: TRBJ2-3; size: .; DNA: TGTGCCAGCAGCCAGGACAGGGCGGCAGATACGCAGTATTTT; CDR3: CASSQDRAADTQYF
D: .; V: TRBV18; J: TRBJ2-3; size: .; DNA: TGTGCCAGCTTACCGGACAGAAACACAGATACGCAGTATTTT; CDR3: CASLPDRNTDTQYF
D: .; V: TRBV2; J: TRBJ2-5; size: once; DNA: TGTGCCAGCAGAGCCTGGGTCTCCGGCGAGACCCAGTACTTC; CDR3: CASRAWVSGETQYF
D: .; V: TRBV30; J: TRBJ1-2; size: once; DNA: TGTGCCTCGGCCACCAAAGACAGTAACTATGGCTACACCTTC; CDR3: CASATKDSNYGYTF
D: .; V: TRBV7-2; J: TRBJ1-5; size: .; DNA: TGTGCCAGCAGCTTAGTGGGTGATAGCAATCAGCCCCAGCATTTT; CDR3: CASSLVGDSNQPQHF
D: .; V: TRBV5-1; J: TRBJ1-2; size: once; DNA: TGCGCCAGCAGCTTGGGCAGCGTTAACTATGGCTACACCTTC; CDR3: CASSLGSVNYGYTF
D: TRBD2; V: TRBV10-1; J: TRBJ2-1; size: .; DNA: TGCGCCAGCAGTGAAGGTAGCGGGGGGAACAATGAGCAGTTCTTC; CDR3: CASSEGSGGNNEQFF
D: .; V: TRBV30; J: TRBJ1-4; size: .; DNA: TGTGCCTGGAGTGCGTCAGGTCCGTACGAAAAACTGTTTTTT; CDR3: CAWSASGPYEKLFF
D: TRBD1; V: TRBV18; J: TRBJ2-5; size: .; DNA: TGTGCCAGCTCACCCGGGACAGGGGTAAACCAAGAGACCCAGTACTTC; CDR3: CASSPGTGVNQETQYF
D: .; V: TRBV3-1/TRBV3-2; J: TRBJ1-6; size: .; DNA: TGTGCCAGCAGCCAAGTGCCCCAGGCACCCCTCCACTTT; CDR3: CASSQVPQAPLHF
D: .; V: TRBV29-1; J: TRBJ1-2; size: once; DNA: TGCAGCGTCACCAGAGATACAGGGCCAGATGGCTACACCTTC; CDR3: CSVTRDTGPDGYTF
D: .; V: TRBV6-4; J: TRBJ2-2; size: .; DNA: TGTGCCAGCAGCTGGACAGTAAAAATGTACTCGAACACCGGGGAGCTGTTTTTT; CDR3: CASSWTVKMYSNTGELFF
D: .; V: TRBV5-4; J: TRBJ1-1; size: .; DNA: TGTGCCAGCAGCCAGGGAGGGGGGCCCGGGGGTTACACTGAAGCTTTCTTT; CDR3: CASSQGGGPGGYTEAFF
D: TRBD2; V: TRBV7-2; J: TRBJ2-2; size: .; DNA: TGTGCCAGCAGCTTATATCCCGGGGGGGCCTCCGGGGAGCTGTTTTTT; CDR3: CASSLYPGGASGELFF
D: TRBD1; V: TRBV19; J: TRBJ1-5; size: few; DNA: TGTGCCAGTAGTACTGACAGGGGTCCTCTAATTCAGCCCCAGCATTTT; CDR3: CASSTDRGPLIQPQHF
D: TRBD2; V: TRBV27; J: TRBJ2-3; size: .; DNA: TGTGCCAGCAGTTTATCGGGGTCACTAGCGGGGGGTATGGATACGCAGTATTTT; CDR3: CASSLSGSLAGGMDTQYF
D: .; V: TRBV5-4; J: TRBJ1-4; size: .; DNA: TGTGCCAGCAGCTCTCGGGGGGATCCTGAAAAACTGTTTTTT; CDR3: CASSSRGDPEKLFF
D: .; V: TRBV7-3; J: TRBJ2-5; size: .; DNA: TGTGCCAGCAGCTTAACCGGAGGTGAGACCCAGTACTTC; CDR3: CASSLTGGETQYF
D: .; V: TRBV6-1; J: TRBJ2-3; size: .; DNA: TGTGCCAGCAGTGATGGGCAGGGGCAGGGGGGGAATACGCAGTATTTT; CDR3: CASSDGQGQGGNTQYF
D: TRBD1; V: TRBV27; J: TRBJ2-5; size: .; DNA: TGTGCCAGCAGTCCCACAGGGGGGGAGACCCAGTACTTC; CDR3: CASSPTGGETQYF
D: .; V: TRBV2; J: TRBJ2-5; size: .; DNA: TGTGCCAGCAGGGTTATAGGGGGGCTTGGGACCCAGTACTTC; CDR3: CASRVIGGLGTQYF
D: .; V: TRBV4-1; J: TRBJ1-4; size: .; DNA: TGCGCCAGCACCCAGATGACAGTTGCAACTAATGAAAAACTGTTTTTT; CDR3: CASTQMTVATNEKLFF
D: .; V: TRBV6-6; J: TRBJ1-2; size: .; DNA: TGTGCCAGCAGTGCAGACCTGACTTCCGACTTC; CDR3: CASSADLTSDF
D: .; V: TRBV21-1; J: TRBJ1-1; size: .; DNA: TGTGCCAGCAGACGCTGTACGAACACTGAAGCTTTCTTT; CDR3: CASRRCTNTEAFF
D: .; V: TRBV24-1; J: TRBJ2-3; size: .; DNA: TGTGCCACCAGTGACCCCGGACAGTCTAGCACAGATACGCAGTATTTT; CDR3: CATSDPGQSSTDTQYF
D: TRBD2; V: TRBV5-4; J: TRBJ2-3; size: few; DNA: TGTGCCAGCCAGAAAGCGGGGGGGCAGGGCACAGATACGCAGTATTTT; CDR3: CASQKAGGQGTDTQYF
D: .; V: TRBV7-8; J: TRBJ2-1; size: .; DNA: TGTGCCAGCAGCGCGGGGCCCCGGGGCCGCAGTTTCAATGAGCAGTTCTTC; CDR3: CASSAGPRGRSFNEQFF
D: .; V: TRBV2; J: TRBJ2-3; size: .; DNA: TGTGCCAGTTCTCAGGGGGGGGGAACCTCAGATACGCAGTATTTT; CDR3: CASSQGGGTSDTQYF
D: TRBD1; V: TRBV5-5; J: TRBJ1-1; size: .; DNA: TGTGCCAGCAGCTGGGACAGGGAGGGTACTGAAGCTTTCTTT; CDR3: CASSWDREGTEAFF
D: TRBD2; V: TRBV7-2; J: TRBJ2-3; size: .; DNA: TGTGCCAGCAGCTTTAACGGGGGGGGCACAGATACGCAGTATTTT; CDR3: CASSFNGGGTDTQYF
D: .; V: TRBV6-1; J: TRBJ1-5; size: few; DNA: TGTGCCAGCAGTGAAGCCGGCAGGAGCTACAATCAGCCCCAGCATTTT; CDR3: CASSEAGRSYNQPQHF
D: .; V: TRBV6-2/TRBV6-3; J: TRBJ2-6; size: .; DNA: TGTGCCAGCAGTTACTCGTTAGGGGAACGTGGGGCCAACGTCCTGACTTTC; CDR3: CASSYSLGERGANVLTF
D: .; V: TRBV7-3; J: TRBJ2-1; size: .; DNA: TGTGCCAGCAGCTTAAACCGGGGACCCCCCCGCAATGAGCAGTTCTTC; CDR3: CASSLNRGPPRNEQFF
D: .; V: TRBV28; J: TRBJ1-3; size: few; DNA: TGTGCCAGCAGTTCGCCGTTTGGAAACACCATATATTTT; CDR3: CASSSPFGNTIYF